This T cell receptor (beta chain) was found in a study of control samples from healthy donors and cancer patients. Produced via immunoSEQ multiplex PCR; TCRdb's table is partial and in-frame only. Of fewer than 300,000 clones in the sample, over 70% were seen once. The J segment lost 8 bases and the V segment lost 2 bases, leaving 7 bases of the junction unmatched. The CDR3 sequence is 15 residues long. Germline-derived CDR1 and CDR2 are SGDLS and YYNGEE. The sequence was obtained from a woman aged 60-70 years with lung cancer. This rearrangement joins TRBV9 to TRBJ2-1; 10 bases map to TRBD2. The sequenced sample consisted of PBMCs. CDR3 protein: CASSVASGSWHEQFF. CDR3 sequence (DNA): TGTGCCAGCAGCGTCGCTAGCGGGAGTTGGCATGAGCAGTTCTTC.